This T cell receptor beta chain was recorded in a study of shared clonotypes between healthy human individuals. J lost 5 bases, V lost 5 bases, and 5 bases had no gene match. CDR1 and CDR2 (germline): MDHEN, SYDVKM. The CDR3 loop spans 16 amino acids. Execution of the assay was at deep level. In the original analysis: Junction-only immunoSEQ data arrived without quality scores, meaning filtering differed. Only in-frame clones appear in the TCRdb table, and some are missing; sequencing was by immunoSEQ multiplex PCR. That table is the source of V, J and clone size, and D and trimming were worked out from the DNA. The sample lists some 490,000 clones; almost 80% were seen once. Researchers drew on roughly 84 million PBMCs for genomic DNA from unsorted samples.

The TCR comes from a woman aged 40-49 years in good health. Some clones in this sample may be carry-over from other donors' samples. The chain carries TRBV28 and TRBJ2-5, with 16 bases aligning to TRBD2. The sequencing sample was made of PBMCs. CDR3 DNA sequence: TGTGCCAGCAGTCCCCTGGGACTAGCGGGAGGGGAGACCCAGTACTTC. It encodes CASSPLGLAGGETQYF.